This TCR beta chain was sequenced in a study of Ad26.COV2.S vaccination and SARS-CoV-2 variants. Overall study findings and caveats: Spike-specific CD8+ and CD4+ T cell responses reportedly showed substantial breadth after vaccination. Vaccinees showed greater spike-specific TCR breadth than placebo recipients.

TCRdb's table, derived via immunoSEQ multiplex PCR, lists solely in-frame clones and lacks some. Of about 100,000 clones listed, less than 85% are singletons. This clone has only one observation. Its antigen is not identified. The sequence derives from a human donor who had recovered from COVID-19. Source: peripheral blood, taken after recovery from COVID-19.

CDR3 in DNA: TGTGCCAGCGTGGGAACCTACAATGAGCAGTTCTTC. Translation gives CASVGTYNEQFF. The V and J genes are TRBV3-1 (or the pseudogene TRBV3-2) and TRBJ2-1; D is ambiguous. CDR1 is LGHDT, CDR2 YNNKEL, per germline (reference sequence). Trimming stripped 8 bases from V and 2 bases from J, with 7 bases between. The CDR3 covers 12 residues.